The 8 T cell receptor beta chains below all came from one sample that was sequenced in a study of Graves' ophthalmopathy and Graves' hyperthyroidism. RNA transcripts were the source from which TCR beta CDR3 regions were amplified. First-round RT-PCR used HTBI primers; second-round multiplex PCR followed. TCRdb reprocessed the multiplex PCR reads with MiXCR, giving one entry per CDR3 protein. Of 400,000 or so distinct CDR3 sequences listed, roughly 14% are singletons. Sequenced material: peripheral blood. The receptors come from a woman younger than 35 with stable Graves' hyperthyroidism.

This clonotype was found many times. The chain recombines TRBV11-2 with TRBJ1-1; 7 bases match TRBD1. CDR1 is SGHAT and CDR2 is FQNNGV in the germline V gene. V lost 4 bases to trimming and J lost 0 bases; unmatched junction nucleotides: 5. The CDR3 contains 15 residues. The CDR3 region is CASSSLRGMNTEAFF. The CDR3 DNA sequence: TGTGCCAGCAGCTCCCTCAGGGGGATGAACACTGAAGCTTTCTTT. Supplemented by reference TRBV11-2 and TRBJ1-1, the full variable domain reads EAGVAQSPRYKIIEKRQSVAFWCNPISGHATLYWYQQILGQGPKLLIQFQNNGVVDDSQLPKDRFSAERLKGVDSTLKIQPAKLEDSAVYLCASSSLRGMNTEAFFGQGTRLTVV.

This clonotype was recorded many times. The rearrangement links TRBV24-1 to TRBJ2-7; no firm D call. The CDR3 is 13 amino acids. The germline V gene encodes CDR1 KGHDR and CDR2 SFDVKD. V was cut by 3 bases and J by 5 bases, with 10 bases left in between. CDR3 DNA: TGTGCCACCAGTGATCCGCAAAACCACGAGCAGTACTTC. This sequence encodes CATSDPQNHEQYF.

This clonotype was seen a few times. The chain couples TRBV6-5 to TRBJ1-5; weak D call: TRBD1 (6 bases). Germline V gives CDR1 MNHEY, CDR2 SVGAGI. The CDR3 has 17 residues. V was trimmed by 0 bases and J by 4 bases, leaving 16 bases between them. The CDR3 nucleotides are TGTGCCAGCAGTTACTCCCAGGGGATAAACAATAATCAGCCCCAGCATTTT. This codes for CASSYSQGINNNQPQHF.

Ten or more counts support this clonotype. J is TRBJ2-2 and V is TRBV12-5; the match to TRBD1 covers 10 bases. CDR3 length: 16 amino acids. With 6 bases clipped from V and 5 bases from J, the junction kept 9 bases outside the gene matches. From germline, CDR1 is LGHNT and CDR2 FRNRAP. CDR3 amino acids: CASGVPGQGRTGELFF. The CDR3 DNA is TGTGCTAGTGGCGTACCGGGACAGGGGAGAACCGGGGAGCTGTTTTTT.

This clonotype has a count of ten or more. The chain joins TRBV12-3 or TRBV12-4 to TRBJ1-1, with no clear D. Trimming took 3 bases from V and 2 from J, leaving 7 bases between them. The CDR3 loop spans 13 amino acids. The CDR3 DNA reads TGTGCCAGCAGTTTTCGGTTCAACACTGAAGCTTTCTTT. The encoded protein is CASSFRFNTEAFF.

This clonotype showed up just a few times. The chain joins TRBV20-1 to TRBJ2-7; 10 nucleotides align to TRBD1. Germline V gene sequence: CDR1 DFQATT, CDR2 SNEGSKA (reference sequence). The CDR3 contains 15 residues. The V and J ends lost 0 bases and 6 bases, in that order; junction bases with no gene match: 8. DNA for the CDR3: TGCAGTGCTAGAGATCCGACAGGGGGCGGAACCGAGCAGTACTTC. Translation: CSARDPTGGGTEQYF.

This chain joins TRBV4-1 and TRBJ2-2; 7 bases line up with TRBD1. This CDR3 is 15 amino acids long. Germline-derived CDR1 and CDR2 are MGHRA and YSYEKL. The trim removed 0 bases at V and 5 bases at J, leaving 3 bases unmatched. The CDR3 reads CASSQDDRATGELFF. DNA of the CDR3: TGCGCCAGCAGCCAAGATGACAGGGCAACCGGGGAGCTGTTTTTT.

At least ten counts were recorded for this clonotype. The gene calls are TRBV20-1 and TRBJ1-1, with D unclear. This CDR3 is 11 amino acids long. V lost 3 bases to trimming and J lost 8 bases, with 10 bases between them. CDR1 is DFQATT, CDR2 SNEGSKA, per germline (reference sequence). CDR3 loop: CSARSRSEAFF. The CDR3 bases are TGCAGTGCTAGGAGCAGGTCAGAAGCTTTCTTT.